The clone carrying this T cell receptor (beta chain) was counted between two and nine times. The sample comes from a study of blood T cells in healthy people across ages. Total RNA amounts of at least 6 micrograms were extracted per sample. The CDR3 has 13 residues. The germline CDR1 and CDR2 sequences are GTSNPN and SVGIG (reference sequence). Alongside a J-beta primer mix, a sample-barcoded 5' primer served in a second PCR lasting about 7 to 11 cycles. Researchers report that a template-switch adaptor with 12 random nucleotides tagged each cDNA molecule. Each sample yielded at least 3 million CDR3-containing paired-end reads. TCRdb used MiXCR to reprocess the 5' RACE reads, holding one entry per CDR3 protein. The table records roughly 640,000 distinct CDR3 sequences, less than 35% of them present only once.

The TCR was taken from a woman at least 80 years old in good health. The chain couples TRBV30 to TRBJ2-3; TRBD1 matches at 10 bases. The specimen sequenced was blood. The chain's CDR3 is CARTGGSTDTQYF. DNA for the CDR3: TGTGCTCGGACAGGGGGGAGTACAGATACGCAGTATTTT. Full variable domain (outside the CDR3, taken from reference TRBV30 and TRBJ2-3): SQTIHQWPATLVQPVGSPLSLECTVEGTSNPNLYWYRQAAGRGLQLLFYSVGIGQISSEVPQNLSASRPQDRQFILSSKKLLLSDSGFYLCARTGGSTDTQYFGPGTRLTVL.